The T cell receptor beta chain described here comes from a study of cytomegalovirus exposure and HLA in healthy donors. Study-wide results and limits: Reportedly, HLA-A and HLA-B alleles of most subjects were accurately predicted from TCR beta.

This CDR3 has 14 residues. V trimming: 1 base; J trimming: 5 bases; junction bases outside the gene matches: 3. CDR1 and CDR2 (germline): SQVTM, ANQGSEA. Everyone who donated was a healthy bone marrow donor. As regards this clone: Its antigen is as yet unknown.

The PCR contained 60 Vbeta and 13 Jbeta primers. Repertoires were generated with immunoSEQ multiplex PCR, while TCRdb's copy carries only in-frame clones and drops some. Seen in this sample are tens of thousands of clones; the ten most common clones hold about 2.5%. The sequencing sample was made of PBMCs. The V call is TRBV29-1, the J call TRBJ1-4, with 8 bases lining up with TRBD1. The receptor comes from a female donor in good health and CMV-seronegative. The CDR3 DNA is TGCAGCGTTGAAGTGGGACAGGAGAATGAAAAACTGTTTTTT. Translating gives CSVEVGQENEKLFF.